This T cell receptor (beta chain) was sequenced during a study of control samples from healthy donors and cancer patients. The protocol was immunoSEQ multiplex PCR, while the TCRdb copy is restricted to in-frame clones and leaves out a portion. Among fewer than 200,000 clones listed, roughly 93% were seen once. Germline V gene lookup returns CDR1 LNHDA and CDR2 SQIVND (reference sequence). This CDR3 spans 12 amino acids. Between the trimmed V and J ends, which lost 7 bases and 7 bases, there was a span of 10 bases. The count of this clone is one. Sequencing used blood. The genes are TRBV19 and TRBJ2-2; unclear D gene. The TCR was taken from a man aged 18-30 years in good health. CDR3 sequence: CASNFRGGELFF. For the CDR3, the DNA is TGTGCCAGTAATTTTCGAGGCGGGGAGCTGTTTTTT.